The clone carrying this T cell receptor beta chain was seen once. Its target is not known. Each donor was healthy, and each was a bone marrow donor. This specimen comes from a study of cytomegalovirus exposure and HLA in healthy donors. The overall study: A prior study identified 110 million or so unique TCR beta sequences from 200 million or so T cells. Study-wide points: A highly shared variant cluster was judged a likely technical artifact.

13 Jbeta primers and 60 Vbeta primers were used for the PCR. Some clones are missing from TCRdb's copy, which holds only in-frame ones; the method was immunoSEQ multiplex PCR. The table records tens of thousands of clones, approximately 81% of them present only once. The CDR3 is 17 amino acids. V gave up 7 bases and J gave up 7 bases, with 23 bases separating them. The germline gives CDR1 LNHDA, CDR2 SQIVND (reference sequence). Sequencing was done on a sample of PBMCs. The TCR comes from a man aged 50-59 years in good health and CMV-seronegative. This chain links TRBV19 with TRBJ1-6, with D possibly matching TRBD1 (5 bases). The CDR3 is CASTPQVGRAGNSPLHF. As DNA, the CDR3 is TGTGCCAGTACTCCCCAGGTGGGCAGGGCTGGAAATTCACCCCTCCACTTT.